This TCR beta chain came from a study of beta chain features in type 1 diabetes. Study details: Patients shared similar age, gender and cell yields with healthy donors.

Expressed TCRB transcripts were sequenced because the isolated RNA had all been reverse transcribed beforehand. Sequencing was performed with immunoSEQ multiplex PCR; in TCRdb, only in-frame clones are kept and a portion is missing. The repertoire consists of about 620,000 clones, with around 16% occurring once and the leading ten covering about 0.097%. The CDR3 runs to 16 residues. Trimming took 4 bases from V and 0 from J, leaving 14 bases between them. Germline assignment: CDR1 SGHKS and CDR2 YYEKEE (reference sequence). The V gene is TRBV5-5, the J gene TRBJ1-5, with a possible D match to TRBD1 (6 bases). The TCR originated in a man aged 18 to 35 in good health. Sequencing was done on a sample of naive CD4+ T cells from blood. Here the CDR3 reads CASSPPGHRSNQPQHF. Written as DNA, the CDR3 is TGTGCCAGCAGCCCCCCGGGACACCGTAGCAATCAGCCCCAGCATTTT.